Presented here are 3 T cell receptor beta chains from one specimen sequenced in a study of STAT5B mutations in CD4+ large granular lymphocyte leukemia. Clones were read by immunoSEQ multiplex PCR, and TCRdb kept only the in-frame ones, dropping some. The sample shows 31,000 or so clones, under 85% of them seen only once. Source material: CD4+ T cells from blood buffy coats. All receptors come from a human donor in good health.

The chain employs TRBV6-1 and TRBJ2-5; weak D call: TRBD2 (6 bases). The J call may be faulty, since TRBJ2-7 better matches the DNA end. The CDR3 extends over 14 amino acids. Germline V gives CDR1 MNHNS, CDR2 SASEGT. CDR3 sequence reads: CASSLGGVGYEQYF. CDR3 coding DNA: TGTGCCAGCAGCCTCGGAGGGGTGGGTTACGAGCAGTACTTC.

This clone has only a few counts. The chain uses TRBV5-1 and TRBJ1-5, with 8 nucleotides matching TRBD1. With 1 base clipped from V and 0 bases from J, the junction kept 9 bases outside the gene matches. This CDR3 comprises 18 residues. The germline gives CDR1 SGHRS, CDR2 YFSETQ. The CDR3 is CASSLPDREWDSNQPQHF. The CDR3 bases are TGCGCCAGCAGCTTGCCGGACAGGGAATGGGATAGCAATCAGCCCCAGCATTTT.

This chain joins TRBV25-1 and TRBJ2-5; D is undetermined. Germline V CDR1 and CDR2: MGHDK, SYGVNS. The CDR3 extends over 13 amino acids. Between the trimmed V and J ends, which lost 4 bases and 5 bases, there was a span of 11 bases. This CDR3 is CASSAPGLETQYF. In DNA form, the CDR3 reads TGTGCCAGCAGTGCCCCGGGTTTGGAGACCCAGTACTTC.